This T cell receptor beta chain was observed in a study of CD8 T cells in Susac syndrome. This clonotype is a singleton in its sample. RNA amounts of about 0.45 to 1 ug underwent reverse transcription with random hexamers. In TCRdb, the immunoSEQ multiplex PCR reads were re-called with MiXCR into one record per CDR3 protein. The table lists 200,000 or so distinct CDR3 sequences, 90% to 95% of them singletons. The multiple sclerosis controls, all treatment-naive patients, had relapsing-remitting disease that was stable or active. The authors negatively isolated CD8+ and CD4+ T cells and FACS-enriched TEMRA cells. The sequenced material came from CD4+ T cells from PBMCs. This clonotype was sampled from a human donor with multiple sclerosis.

The CDR3 bases are TGCAGCGCACGACAGAGTAACACCGGGGAGCTGTTTTTT. Its translation: CSARQSNTGELFF. The chain links TRBV29-1 to TRBJ2-2; D may be TRBD1 (5 bases). This CDR3 contains 13 residues. Trimming removed 7 bases at V and 2 bases at J, with 11 bases between. The germline V gene has CDR1 SQVTM and CDR2 ANQGSEA.